This TCR beta chain was recovered during a study of Ad26.COV2.S vaccination and SARS-CoV-2 variants. V shed 2 bases and J shed 4 bases, with 9 bases lying between them. In germline, CDR1 is KGHSH, CDR2 LQKENI. The CDR3 runs 13 residues. Libraries were prepared by immunoSEQ multiplex PCR; TCRdb keeps only in-frame clonotypes and omits some of them. The sample includes 300,000 to 350,000 clones, roughly 90% seen only once; the top ten take 4.5% to 7%. Treatment: roughly 19 received Ad26.COV2.S at low or high dose, single or two shots; roughly five received placebo; per-sample allocation not given. Sampling occurred on day 63 after the first vaccine or placebo injection.

This receptor was taken from a person between 18 and 60 years old who received the Ad26.COV2.S COVID-19 vaccine or a placebo. The rearrangement links TRBV18 to TRBJ2-7, with D perhaps TRBD1 (6 bases). The specimen was peripheral blood, collected in a trial of Ad26.COV2.S vaccine versus placebo. In DNA form, the CDR3 reads TGTGCCAGCTCACCAGGGACAACTTACGAGCAGTACTTC. It encodes CASSPGTTYEQYF.